This passage covers 29 T cell receptor beta chains from one sample sequenced in a study of vaccination and CD4 T cells after COVID-19. These receptors have no identified antigens. The Oncomine TCR Beta short-read assay was applied to DNA of cultured CD4+ T cells. TCRdb re-derived calls from the PCR reads in MiXCR, one entry per CDR3 protein. The sample yields some 15,000 distinct CDR3 sequences, about 42% seen once. This sample's treatment: approximately 11-day PBMC culture with coronavirus spike peptide pools or control peptides (ViraFEST assay). The source material was cultured CD4+ T cells from blood. The receptors were sampled from a human donor with COVID-19.

V is TRBV6-1 and J is TRBJ2-7; 9 bases align to TRBD1. Per germline, CDR1 MNHNS and CDR2 SASEGT. Trimming took 8 bases from V and 3 from J; bases not matched to a gene: 2. CDR3 length: 12 amino acids. Here the CDR3 reads CASSTGGYEQYF. In DNA, the CDR3 is TGTGCCAGCTCGACAGGGGGCTACGAGCAGTACTTC.

This clonotype occurred a few times. The V gene is TRBV7-9, the J gene TRBJ2-7, with D possibly being TRBD1 (6 bases). Germline CDR1 reads SEHNR; CDR2 reads FQNEAQ (reference sequence). The V gene lost 5 bases and the J gene lost 4 bases, with 21 bases spanning the gap. This CDR3 contains 16 residues. This CDR3 is CASSPPFRTAVYEQYF. The CDR3 DNA sequence: TGTGCCAGCAGCCCCCCCTTCAGGACAGCCGTTTACGAGCAGTACTTC.

The rearrangement links TRBV28 to TRBJ1-1, with D perhaps matching TRBD1 (5 bases). This CDR3 contains 12 residues. Trimming pared 1 base from V and 11 bases from J, leaving 11 bases between. Germline CDR1 is MDHEN and CDR2 is SYDVKM. CDR3: CASSLFRQYAFF. CDR3 nucleotide sequence: TGTGCCAGCAGTTTATTTCGACAGTATGCTTTCTTT.

V gene TRBV11-1 combines with J gene TRBJ1-2; D is unresolved. Germline V lookup: CDR1 SGHAT, CDR2 FQDESV (reference sequence). The V end was cut by 3 bases, the J end by 8 bases, with 13 bases between. There are 13 residues in the CDR3. The CDR3 DNA is TGTGCCAGCAGCTTGTTACGGACTGACGGCTACACCTTC. Translated, it gives CASSLLRTDGYTF.

This clonotype was picked up a small number of times. The V and J genes are TRBV20-1 and TRBJ2-5; no clear D gene. Per germline, CDR1 DFQATT and CDR2 SNEGSKA (reference sequence). The length of the CDR3 is 11 residues. The germline V and J ends were trimmed by 6 bases and 4 bases, with 9 bases remaining between them. In DNA form, the CDR3 reads TGCAGTGCCGCCGCTGGAGAGACCCAGTACTTC. It is translated as CSAAAGETQYF.

The chain links TRBV24-1 to TRBJ2-3; no firm D call. This CDR3 has 14 amino acids. CDR1 and CDR2 (germline): KGHDR, SFDVKD. V lost 3 bases and J 2 bases, leaving 8 bases between the germline ends. DNA for the CDR3: TGTGCCACCAGTGATCCCTTGATCACAGATACGCAGTATTTT. It is translated as CATSDPLITDTQYF.

CDR3 DNA: TGTGCCAGCAGTTACGGAAAAGGGGACAGGGGCGAGACCCAGTACTTC. Its translation: CASSYGKGDRGETQYF. The genes are TRBV6-2 or TRBV6-3 and TRBJ2-5; 10 bases agree with TRBD1. The length of the CDR3 is 16 residues. CDR1 is MNHEY, CDR2 SVGEGT, per germline. V lost 2 bases and J lost 5; bases outside the gene matches: 8.

This chain's CDR3 is CASSTLLRTGAETQYF. As DNA, the CDR3 is TGTGCCAGTAGTACCCTACTCCGGACAGGAGCGGAGACCCAGTACTTC. This chain links TRBV19 with TRBJ2-5, with TRBD1 identical over 7 bases. Germline values: CDR1 LNHDA, CDR2 SQIVND (reference sequence). Trimming removed 4 bases from V and 5 bases from J; junction bases left unmatched: 13. The CDR3 is 16 residues long.

The chain is built from TRBV12-3 or TRBV12-4 and TRBJ1-1; tentative D call: TRBD1 (6 bases). The V end was cut by 7 bases, the J end by 5 bases, with 17 bases between. This CDR3 is 14 amino acids long. The CDR3 region is CASNPGGLGTEAFF. The CDR3 nucleotides are TGTGCCAGCAACCCGGGGGGCTTGGGAACTGAAGCTTTCTTT.

This chain joins TRBV20-1 and TRBJ2-5; 7 bases are shared with TRBD1. CDR1 and CDR2 (germline): DFQATT, SNEGSKA (reference sequence). The CDR3 contains 15 residues. V dropped 2 bases and J dropped 5; count of bases not matched to a gene: 11. The CDR3 DNA follows: TGCAGTGCTAGAATCCCGACAGGGTTTGGGGAGACCCAGTACTTC. As protein: CSARIPTGFGETQYF.

J is TRBJ1-1 and V is TRBV12-3 or TRBV12-4; D call uncertain. V lost 6 bases to trimming and J lost 0 bases, with 8 bases between them. The CDR3 extends over 13 amino acids. The CDR3: CASRTDMNTEAFF. CDR3 DNA: TGTGCCAGCAGAACAGATATGAACACTGAAGCTTTCTTT.

The chain uses TRBV6-5 and TRBJ2-2, with 14 bases fitting TRBD2. The CDR3 has 20 residues. Germline lookup yields CDR1 MNHEY and CDR2 SVGAGI. Trimming cost V 0 bases and J 0 bases; bases outside gene matches: 6. The CDR3 DNA follows: TGTGCCAGCAGTTACTCACTTCGACTAGCGGGGGGGGCGAACACCGGGGAGCTGTTTTTT. This translates into CASSYSLRLAGGANTGELFF.

In this sample, this clonotype is medium-sized. The V gene is TRBV6-5, the J gene TRBJ1-1; D unresolved. Trimming removed 0 bases from V and 4 bases from J, with 3 bases in between. CDR3 length: 12 amino acids. Germline CDR1 is MNHEY and CDR2 is SVGAGI. Here the CDR3 DNA reads TGTGCCAGCAGTTACTCGAGCACTGAAGCTTTCTTT. Translating gives CASSYSSTEAFF.

The CDR3 DNA reads TGCAGTGCTGAGGGGGGGTTTAGGGATGAGCAGTTCTTC. Protein: CSAEGGFRDEQFF. The chain carries TRBV20-1 and TRBJ2-1; the D gene is possibly TRBD2 (7 bases). The germline V gene encodes CDR1 DFQATT and CDR2 SNEGSKA (reference sequence). Trimming pared 5 bases from V and 8 bases from J, leaving 16 bases between. The CDR3 totals 13 residues.

The chain links TRBV2 to TRBJ2-5, with TRBD2 identical over 11 bases. V was pared by 11 bases and J by 5 bases, with 22 bases of the junction left unmatched. The CDR3 runs to 18 residues. In germline, CDR1 is SNHLY, CDR2 FYNNEI. In DNA, the CDR3 is TGTGCCGGAAGACGGGGAAATCTAGCGGGGGGAGAGTGGGAGACCCAGTACTTC. Amino acids: CAGRRGNLAGGEWETQYF.

This clonotype showed up just once. The chain links TRBV7-2 to TRBJ1-2; TRBD1 is a possible D gene (5 bases). Germline assignment: CDR1 SGHTA and CDR2 FQGNSA. The CDR3 covers 16 residues. Trimming shortened V by 1 base and J by 2 bases, and 14 bases separated the two germline ends. The CDR3 is CASSLGGGRENYGYTF. The CDR3 bases are TGTGCCAGCAGCTTAGGCGGCGGCAGGGAGAACTATGGCTACACCTTC.

J is TRBJ2-3 and V is TRBV4-2; D unclear. CDR1 LGHNA and CDR2 YNFKEQ come from the germline V gene. There are 16 residues in the CDR3. Trimming took off 1 base at V and 2 bases at J, with 13 bases between the two ends. The DNA for the CDR3 is TGTGCCAGCAGCCAAGGCGACACGAACCCCACAGATACGCAGTATTTT. Protein product: CASSQGDTNPTDTQYF.

The chain is built from TRBV30 and TRBJ1-3, with 7 bases lining up with TRBD1. The CDR3 is made up of 14 amino acids. Germline lookup yields CDR1 GTSNPN and CDR2 SVGIG (reference sequence). V dropped 3 bases and J dropped 0; count of bases not matched to a gene: 2. CDR3 sequence (DNA): TGTGCCTGGAGATACAGGGGCTCTGGAAACACCATATATTTT. This sequence encodes CAWRYRGSGNTIYF.

This clonotype has a handful of counts. The chain has TRBV2 and TRBJ1-1, with 9 nucleotides matching TRBD1. The junction had 6 bases not matched to a gene; V was cut back by 2 bases and J by 5 bases. The CDR3 has 15 amino acids. Germline CDR1 reads SNHLY; CDR2 reads FYNNEI. Here the CDR3 reads CASSELGQGRTEAFF. CDR3 coding DNA: TGTGCCAGCAGTGAATTGGGACAGGGAAGGACTGAAGCTTTCTTT.

This chain joins TRBV20-1 and TRBJ1-1; 9 nucleotides agree with TRBD1. Germline V CDR1 and CDR2: DFQATT, SNEGSKA (reference sequence). This CDR3 is built from 14 residues. The trim removed 3 bases at V and 1 base at J, leaving 3 bases unmatched. CDR3 coding DNA: TGCAGTGCTAGTGGGGGACAGGGGAACACTGAAGCTTTCTTT. Its protein is CSASGGQGNTEAFF.

The chain is built from TRBV20-1 and TRBJ2-3, with 13 positions matching TRBD2. In germline, CDR1 is DFQATT, CDR2 SNEGSKA (reference sequence). The ends lost 6 bases at V and 6 bases at J; junction bases unmatched: 9. CDR3 length: 15 amino acids. CDR3 in DNA: TGCAGTGCCCGCATCCCGGGACTAGCGGGGGATACGCAGTATTTT. This sequence encodes CSARIPGLAGDTQYF.

The rearrangement joins TRBV2 to TRBJ2-2, with TRBD1 identical over 10 bases. The J segment lost 8 bases and the V segment lost 8 bases, leaving 8 bases of the junction unmatched. Germline CDR1 and CDR2: SNHLY and FYNNEI. The CDR3 spans 14 residues. The DNA for the CDR3 is TGTGCCAGCGCTGGGACAGGGGCAGGGGGGGAGCTGTTTTTT. Translation: CASAGTGAGGELFF.

The J gene is TRBJ2-5, the V gene TRBV5-8, with 11 bases lining up with TRBD1. From germline, CDR1 is SGHTS and CDR2 YDEGEE. The CDR3 is 15 residues long. After removal of 0 bases from V and 2 bases from J, the junction contained 0 bases not matched to a gene. For the CDR3, the DNA is TGTGCCAGCAGCTTGGGGGACAGGGGGCAAGAGACCCAGTACTTC. This translates into CASSLGDRGQETQYF.

This clonotype has a handful of counts. The rearrangement joins TRBV10-1 to TRBJ2-2; D possibly uses TRBD1 or TRBD2 (5 bases each). The CDR3 covers 14 residues. V lost 5 bases and J 5 bases, leaving 12 bases between the germline ends. CDR1 WNHNN and CDR2 SYGVQD come from the germline V gene (reference sequence). Written as DNA, the CDR3 is TGCGCCAGCAGTAACATTTGGGGGACCGGGGAGCTGTTTTTT. Translation gives CASSNIWGTGELFF.

This clonotype was seen more than once but under ten times. The chain couples TRBV7-9 to TRBJ2-3; 12 bases agree with TRBD2. Germline V gene lookup returns CDR1 SEHNR and CDR2 FQNEAQ (reference sequence). The CDR3 is 14 amino acids. After removal of 5 bases from V and 5 bases from J, the junction contained 2 bases not matched to a gene. Here the CDR3 DNA reads TGTGCCAGCAGCCTGACTAGCGGGAGAGATACGCAGTATTTT. Amino acid sequence: CASSLTSGRDTQYF.

CDR3 region: CASSSRDRGHGTQYF. For the CDR3, the DNA is TGTGCCAGCAGCTCCCGGGACAGGGGGCATGGGACCCAGTACTTC. The genes are TRBV11-2 and TRBJ2-5; 12 bases are a match to TRBD1. The ends lost 4 bases at V and 7 bases at J; junction bases unmatched: 7. Germline V gene data show CDR1 as SGHAT and CDR2 as FQNNGV. The CDR3 length is 15 residues. Complete variable domain (other parts from reference TRBV11-2 and TRBJ2-5): EAGVAQSPRYKIIEKRQSVAFWCNPISGHATLYWYQQILGQGPKLLIQFQNNGVVDDSQLPKDRFSAERLKGVDSTLKIQPAKLEDSAVYLCASSSRDRGHGTQYFGPGTRLLVL.

The genes are TRBV12-3 or TRBV12-4 and TRBJ2-3, with 10 bases identical to TRBD1. CDR3 length equals 14 residues. The V gene end was trimmed by 6 bases and the J gene end by 7 bases; junction bases not matched to a gene: 7. The CDR3 DNA sequence: TGTGCCAGCAGAGCCGGGACAGGGGTAAATACGCAGTATTTT. It yields the protein CASRAGTGVNTQYF.

The genes are TRBV6-2 or TRBV6-3 and TRBJ1-3; D unresolved. Trimming stripped 4 bases from V and 6 bases from J, with 10 bases between. CDR3 length equals 13 residues. CDR1 is MNHEY and CDR2 is SVGEGT in the germline V gene. The CDR3 DNA is TGTGCCAGCAGTTCGGCCTCCGTAAACACCATATATTTT. Its protein product is CASSSASVNTIYF.

The V call is TRBV7-9, the J call TRBJ1-2, with a weak D call TRBD1 (5 bases). This CDR3 spans 11 amino acids. Trimming pared 3 bases from V and 8 bases from J, leaving 7 bases between. Germline-derived CDR1 and CDR2 are SEHNR and FQNEAQ (reference sequence). The CDR3 loop is CASSLQGGYTF. DNA of the CDR3: TGTGCCAGCAGCTTGCAGGGAGGCTACACCTTC.